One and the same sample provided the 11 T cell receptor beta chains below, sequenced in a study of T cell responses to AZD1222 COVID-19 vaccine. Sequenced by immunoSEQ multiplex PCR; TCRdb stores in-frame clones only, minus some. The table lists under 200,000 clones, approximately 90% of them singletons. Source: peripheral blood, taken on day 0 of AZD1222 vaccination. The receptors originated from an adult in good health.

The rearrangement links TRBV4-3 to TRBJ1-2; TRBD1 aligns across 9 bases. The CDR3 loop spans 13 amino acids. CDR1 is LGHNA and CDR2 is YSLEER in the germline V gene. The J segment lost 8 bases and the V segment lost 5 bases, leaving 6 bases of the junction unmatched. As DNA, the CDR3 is TGCGCCAGCAGCACGGGACAGGGAGAGGGCTACACCTTC. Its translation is CASSTGQGEGYTF.

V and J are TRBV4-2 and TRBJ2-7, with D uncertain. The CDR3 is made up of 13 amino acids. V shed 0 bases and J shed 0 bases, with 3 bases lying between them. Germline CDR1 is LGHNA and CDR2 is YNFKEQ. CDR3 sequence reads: CASSQESSYEQYF. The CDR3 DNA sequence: TGTGCCAGCAGCCAAGAGAGCTCCTACGAGCAGTACTTC.

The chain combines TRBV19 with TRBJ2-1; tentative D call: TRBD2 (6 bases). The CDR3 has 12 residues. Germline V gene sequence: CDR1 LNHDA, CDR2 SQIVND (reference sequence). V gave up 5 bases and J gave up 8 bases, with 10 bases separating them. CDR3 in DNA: TGTGCCAGTAGTCAGGGAGGTGATGAGCAGTTCTTC. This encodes CASSQGGDEQFF.

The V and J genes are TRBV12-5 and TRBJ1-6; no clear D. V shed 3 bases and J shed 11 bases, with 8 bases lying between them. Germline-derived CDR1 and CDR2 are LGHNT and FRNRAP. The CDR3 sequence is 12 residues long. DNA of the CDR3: TGTGCTAGTGGTTTCGGAGCTCCACCCCTCCACTTT. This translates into CASGFGAPPLHF.

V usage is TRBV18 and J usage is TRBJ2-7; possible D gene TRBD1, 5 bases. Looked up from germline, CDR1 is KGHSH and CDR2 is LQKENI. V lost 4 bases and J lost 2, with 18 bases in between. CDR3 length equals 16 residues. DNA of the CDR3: TGTGCCAGCTCACAAGCGACAGTAGGCCTAACCTACGAGCAGTACTTC. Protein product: CASSQATVGLTYEQYF.

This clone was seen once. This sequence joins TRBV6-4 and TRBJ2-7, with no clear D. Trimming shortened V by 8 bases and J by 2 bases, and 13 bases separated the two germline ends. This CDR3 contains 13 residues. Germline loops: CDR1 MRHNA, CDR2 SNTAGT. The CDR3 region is CASRTGTPYEQYF. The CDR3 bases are TGTGCCAGCCGGACGGGCACCCCCTACGAGCAGTACTTC.

The CDR3 DNA follows: TGTGCCAGCAGATACGGACTTATGAACACTGAAGCTTTCTTT. It yields the protein CASRYGLMNTEAFF. The chain carries TRBV5-6 and TRBJ1-1; D unclear. The CDR3 is 14 residues long. Germline values: CDR1 SGHDT, CDR2 YYEEEE. Trimming pared 5 bases from V and 0 bases from J, leaving 11 bases between.

In DNA, the CDR3 is TGTGCCACCAGTGATTTAGGGACTAGCGGGGGCCCAGGGACCCAGTACTTC. Translated: CATSDLGTSGGPGTQYF. V gene TRBV24-1 combines with J gene TRBJ2-5; 14 bases align to TRBD2. The germline CDR1 and CDR2 sequences are KGHDR and SFDVKD. The CDR3 runs 17 residues. J lost 7 bases, V lost 1 base, and 7 bases had no gene match.

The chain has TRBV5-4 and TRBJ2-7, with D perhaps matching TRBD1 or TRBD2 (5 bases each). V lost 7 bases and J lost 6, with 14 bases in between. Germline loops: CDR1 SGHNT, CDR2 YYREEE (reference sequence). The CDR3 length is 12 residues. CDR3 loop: CASVSGTGEQYF. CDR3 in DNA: TGTGCCAGCGTGTCCGGGACCGGCGAGCAGTACTTC.

The CDR3 coding sequence is TGTGCCAGCAGCCAAGAGGGGACAGGGCCGAGATCACCCTACGAGCAGTACTTC. Its protein is CASSQEGTGPRSPYEQYF. V and J are TRBV3-1 (or the pseudogene TRBV3-2) and TRBJ2-7; 9 bases align to TRBD1. Germline trimming cut 0 bases from V and 2 bases from J; bases unmatched to any gene: 11. This CDR3 comprises 18 residues. Germline CDR1 LGHDT, CDR2 YNNKEL (reference sequence).

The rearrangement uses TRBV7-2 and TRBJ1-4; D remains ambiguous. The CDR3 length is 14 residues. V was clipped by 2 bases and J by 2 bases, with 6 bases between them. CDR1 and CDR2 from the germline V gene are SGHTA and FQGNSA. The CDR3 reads CASSLIPTNEKLFF. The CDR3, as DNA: TGTGCCAGCAGCTTAATCCCGACTAATGAAAAACTGTTTTTT.